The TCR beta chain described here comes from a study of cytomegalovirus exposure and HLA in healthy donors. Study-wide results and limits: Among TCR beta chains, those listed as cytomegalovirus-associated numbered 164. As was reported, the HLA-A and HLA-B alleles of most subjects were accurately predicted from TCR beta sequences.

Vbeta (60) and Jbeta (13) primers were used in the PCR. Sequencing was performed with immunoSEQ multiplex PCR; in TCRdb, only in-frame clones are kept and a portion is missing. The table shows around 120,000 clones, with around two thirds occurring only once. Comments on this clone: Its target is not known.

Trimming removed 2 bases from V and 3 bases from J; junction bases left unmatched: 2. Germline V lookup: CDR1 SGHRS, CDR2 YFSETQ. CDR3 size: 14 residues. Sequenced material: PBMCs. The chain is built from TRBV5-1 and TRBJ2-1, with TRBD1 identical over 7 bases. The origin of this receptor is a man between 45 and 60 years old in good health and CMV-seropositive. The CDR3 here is CASSLGTVYNEQFF. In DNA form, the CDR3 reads TGCGCCAGCAGCTTAGGGACAGTCTACAATGAGCAGTTCTTC.